A selection of T cell receptor beta chains follows, all from one sample in a study of STAT5B mutations in CD4+ large granular lymphocyte leukemia. The assay was immunoSEQ multiplex PCR, and TCRdb's table has in-frame clones only and misses some. The data show some 29,000 clones, roughly 80% seen once. The sequenced material came from CD4+ T cells from blood buffy coats. These receptor sequences come from a human donor in good health. CDR3s include the opening cysteine and the closing phenylalanine or tryptophan. D genes are given only for firm matches. Clone size, where shown, is once, few, many, or a class for clones that have expanded.

.	TRBV6-5	.	TRBJ1-1	TGTGCCACGGGGCGGGAGACTGAAGCTTTCTTT	CATGRETEAFF
.	TRBV27	.	TRBJ2-3	TGTGCCAGCAGTTTGTTGAGGGACTGGAGCACAGATACGCAGTATTTT	CASSLLRDWSTDTQYF
TRBD2	TRBV12-5	.	TRBJ2-1	TGTGCTAGTGTCCCGGTTCCGGGGGGGCCAGGTGAGCAGTTCTTC	CASVPVPGGPGEQFF
.	TRBV14	once	TRBJ1-2	TGTGCCAGCAGCCTACTGGGGACATTTAATGGCTACACCTTC	CASSLLGTFNGYTF
.	TRBV18	once	TRBJ1-3	TGTGCCAGCTCACCCCAGGGTCAGGGCTCTGGAAACACCATATATTTT	CASSPQGQGSGNTIYF
TRBD1	TRBV10-3	.	TRBJ1-5	TGTGCCATCAGCACCGGGACAGGCAATCAGCCCCAGCATTTT	CAISTGTGNQPQHF
.	TRBV5-1	.	TRBJ2-2	TGCGCCAGCAGCTTGGCAGGCAGGGTGGGCGTCTCCACCGGGGAGCTGTTTTTT	CASSLAGRVGVSTGELFF
TRBD2	TRBV5-5	.	TRBJ2-3	TGTGCCAGCAGCAAGAGCGGGGGGGCCTCCTTCACAGATACGCAGTATTTT	CASSKSGGASFTDTQYF
.	TRBV4-1	few	TRBJ2-2	TGCGCCAGCAGCCAAGAAATCGCGGCCGGGGAGCTGTTTTTT	CASSQEIAAGELFF
TRBD1	TRBV9	.	TRBJ2-2	TGTGCCAGCAGCATGGGACAGGGGGCGAACACCGGGGAGCTGTTTTTT	CASSMGQGANTGELFF